Below are 8 T cell receptor beta chains sequenced from a single sample in a study of PD-1 blockade in classical Hodgkin lymphoma. The assay was immunoSEQ multiplex PCR, and TCRdb's table has in-frame clones only and misses some. The sample consists of 19,000 or so clones, 80% of them appearing once. Time point in this sample: cycle 4 day 1 (C4D1), after around six weeks of nivolumab. Every patient experienced relapse after autologous stem cell transplantation, and brentuximab vedotin exposure varied. The specimen was peripheral blood mononuclear cells (PBMCs), collected before the fourth cycle of nivolumab. These receptors all stem from a human donor with classical Hodgkin lymphoma.

The chain has TRBV12-5 and TRBJ1-1; TRBD1 aligns across 9 bases. Germline CDR1 and CDR2: LGHNT and FRNRAP. The CDR3 has 14 amino acids. The V gene end was trimmed by 6 bases and the J gene end by 2 bases; junction bases not matched to a gene: 4. The CDR3 loop is CASGRQGENTEAFF. CDR3 DNA: TGTGCTAGTGGAAGACAGGGGGAAAACACTGAAGCTTTCTTT. Full variable domain (remainder filled in from reference TRBV12-5 and TRBJ1-1): DARVTQTPRHKVTEMGQEVTMRCQPILGHNTVFWYRQTMMQGLELLAYFRNRAPLDDSGMPKDRFSAEMPDATLATLKIQPSEPRDSAVYFCASGRQGENTEAFFGQGTRLTVV.

This CDR3 is CASSRLRGGAPNEQFF. DNA for the CDR3: TGTGCCAGCAGCAGGCTAAGGGGGGGGGCCCCTAATGAGCAGTTCTTC. V is TRBV13 and J is TRBJ2-1; a possible D gene is TRBD2 (7 bases). Germline CDR1 is PRHDT and CDR2 is FYEKMQ (reference sequence). CDR3 length: 16 residues. V was cut by 5 bases and J by 7 bases, with 21 bases left in between.

This clone was picked up a small number of times. The chain has TRBV27 and TRBJ2-3; 14 nucleotides match TRBD2. V gave up 4 bases and J gave up 0 bases; unmatched junction bases: 12. The CDR3 is made up of 20 amino acids. Germline lookup yields CDR1 MNHEY and CDR2 SMNVEV (reference sequence). In DNA, the CDR3 is TGTGCCAGCAGTTCCACAGGACTAGCGGGGGGATTCACTAGCACAGATACGCAGTATTTT. The encoded protein is CASSSTGLAGGFTSTDTQYF.

The chain employs TRBV5-4 and TRBJ1-6, with 11 bases matching TRBD1. J was trimmed by 4 bases and V by 6 bases; bases with no gene match: 3. In germline, CDR1 is SGHNT, CDR2 YYREEE (reference sequence). The CDR3 length is 15 residues. The CDR3 loop reads CASKGQGEYNSPLHF. Written as DNA, the CDR3 is TGTGCCAGCAAGGGACAGGGGGAATATAATTCACCCCTCCACTTT.

The V and J genes are TRBV19 and TRBJ2-2, with 11 bases identical to TRBD1. The junction had 6 bases not matched to a gene; V was cut back by 6 bases and J by 3 bases. The CDR3 length is 16 residues. Germline V gene lookup returns CDR1 LNHDA and CDR2 SQIVND (reference sequence). CDR3 amino acids: CASSRGQGADTGELFF. The CDR3 bases are TGTGCCAGTAGCCGCGGACAGGGGGCCGACACCGGGGAGCTGTTTTTT. The variable domain in full, with the rest retrieved from reference TRBV19 and TRBJ2-2, is DGGITQSPKYLFRKEGQNVTLSCEQNLNHDAMYWYRQDPGQGLRLIYYSQIVNDFQKGDIAEGYSVSREKKESFPLTVTSAQKNPTAFYLCASSRGQGADTGELFFGEGSRLTVL.

This sequence joins TRBV19 and TRBJ2-7, with 8 positions matching TRBD2. After removal of 3 bases from V and 6 bases from J, the junction contained 13 bases not matched to a gene. The CDR3 totals 16 residues. Germline V lookup: CDR1 LNHDA, CDR2 SQIVND (reference sequence). The CDR3 DNA reads as TGTGCCAGTAGTATTGGGACTAGACCCACCTTGGGCGAGCAGTACTTC. As protein: CASSIGTRPTLGEQYF.

The chain couples TRBV5-6 to TRBJ2-3; possible D gene TRBD1, 6 bases. The CDR3 runs 17 residues. CDR1 and CDR2 from the germline V gene are SGHDT and YYEEEE. Trimming stripped 2 bases from V and 2 bases from J, with 18 bases between. Here the CDR3 reads CASSFSRDNVPTDTQYF. The CDR3 DNA reads as TGTGCCAGCAGCTTTTCCCGGGACAATGTACCCACAGATACGCAGTATTTT.

The chain is built from TRBV15 and TRBJ1-6; 8 bases match TRBD1. CDR3 size: 15 residues. The germline V gene encodes CDR1 LNHNV and CDR2 YYDKDF (reference sequence). The V and J ends lost 3 bases and 3 bases, in that order; junction bases with no gene match: 1. The DNA for the CDR3 is TGTGCCACCAGCAGCGACAGGGGCTATAATTCACCCCTCCACTTT. Translation: CATSSDRGYNSPLHF.